Given below is one T cell receptor (beta chain) in context. Its antigen is as yet unknown. Not a single patient had been given any form of treatment at any point before undergoing thyroid surgery. The V gene end was trimmed by 8 bases and the J gene end by 6 bases; junction bases not matched to a gene: 10. Germline V gene data show CDR1 as LGHNT and CDR2 as FRNRAP. The CDR3 runs 14 residues. This entry comes from a study of metastatic and nonmetastatic thyroid tumors. Overall study context: It was across blood and tumor or nodule tissue from malignant and benign thyroid patients that repertoires were compared.

Source study methods: A classifier for distant metastasis in papillary thyroid cancer was constructed using CDR3 differences observed across clinicopathological groups. TCRdb re-called the PCR reads through MiXCR. The authors' filters were not applied to this entry. This table has just over 15,000 clones, around 25% appearing once. Study-wide findings and caveats: Relative to benign nodules, malignant thyroid tumors were reportedly characterized by significantly elevated TCR beta diversity in blood and tumor.

V and J are TRBV12-5 and TRBJ2-7, with 10 bases matching TRBD2. The origin of this receptor is a female donor with papillary thyroid cancer or a benign thyroid nodule (not recorded which). Some clones in this sample may be carry-over from other donors' samples. Input material: tumor tissue. The CDR3 bases are TGTGCTAGTTCGTCTAGCGGGAGAGCAGGCGAGCAGTACTTC. This codes for CASSSSGRAGEQYF.